The 9 T cell receptor beta chains listed next were all sequenced from one sample in a study of CD8 T cells in Susac syndrome. The RNA, roughly 0.45 to 1 ug, was put through reverse transcription using random hexamers. One entry per CDR3 protein results from TCRdb running MiXCR on the immunoSEQ multiplex PCR reads. The data contain roughly 300,000 distinct CDR3 sequences, approximately 85% of them singletons. Sequenced: CD8+ T cells from PBMCs. These receptors came from a human donor with multiple sclerosis.

Here the CDR3 reads CASSISPGQGDYEQYF. In DNA, the CDR3 is TGTGCCAGCAGTATAAGCCCGGGACAGGGGGACTACGAGCAGTACTTC. The V gene is TRBV2, the J gene TRBJ2-7; 11 nucleotides align to TRBD1. V lost 5 bases to trimming and J lost 3 bases; unmatched junction nucleotides: 9. This CDR3 region has 16 residues. Germline V lookup: CDR1 SNHLY, CDR2 FYNNEI. Filled out from reference TRBV2 and TRBJ2-7, the complete variable domain reads EPEVTQTPSHQVTQMGQEVILRCVPISNHLYFYWYRQILGQKVEFLVSFYNNEISEKSEIFDDQFSVERPDGSNFTLKIRSTKLEDSAMYFCASSISPGQGDYEQYFGPGTRLTVT.

This chain's CDR3 is CSAREAEQFF. The CDR3, as DNA: TGCAGTGCTAGAGAGGCCGAGCAGTTCTTC. J is TRBJ2-1 and V is TRBV20-1; D ambiguous. Germline CDR1 and CDR2: DFQATT and SNEGSKA (reference sequence). The CDR3 is 10 amino acids. Trimming took off 0 bases at V and 10 bases at J, with 4 bases between the two ends.

The chain combines TRBV29-1 with TRBJ2-6; D not resolved. CDR1 and CDR2 (germline): SQVTM, ANQGSEA. The CDR3 runs to 16 residues. The ends were cut back, 7 bases at V and 0 bases at J, with 16 bases in the middle. The chain's CDR3 is CSARTSDGSGANVLTF. The CDR3 coding sequence is TGCAGCGCCCGAACCTCGGACGGCTCTGGGGCCAACGTCCTGACTTTC.

The chain couples TRBV29-1 to TRBJ2-7, with 8 bases fitting TRBD2. Per the germline V gene, CDR1 is SQVTM and CDR2 is ANQGSEA. This CDR3 comprises 13 residues. With 4 bases clipped from V and 2 bases from J, the junction kept 4 bases outside the gene matches. The CDR3, as DNA: TGCAGCGTTGGGCGGGAGGACGCCTACGAGCAGTACTTC. This encodes CSVGREDAYEQYF.

This clonotype was detected once. The V call is TRBV7-9, the J call TRBJ2-5; tentative D call: TRBD1 (8 bases). CDR1 SEHNR and CDR2 FQNEAQ come from the germline V gene (reference sequence). The CDR3 is made up of 14 amino acids. The V gene lost 3 bases and the J gene lost 4 bases, with 12 bases spanning the gap. CDR3 sequence (DNA): TGTGCCAGCAGCTTGGACAGGGAGGGAGAGACCCAGTACTTC. Its translation is CASSLDREGETQYF.

This clonotype has just a few counts. V is TRBV6-1 and J is TRBJ1-1; D not certain. The CDR3 is made up of 14 amino acids. Germline assignment: CDR1 MNHNS and CDR2 SASEGT. Between the trimmed V and J ends, which lost 5 bases and 6 bases, there was a span of 16 bases. In DNA form, the CDR3 reads TGTGCCAGCAGTCCCTCCCTTTGGGCAGCTGAAGCTTTCTTT. Amino acid sequence: CASSPSLWAAEAFF.

Only one count was recorded for this clonotype. At one boundary the junction diverges from the germline segment, which might be a read error. This rearrangement joins TRBV7-7 to TRBJ2-2, with D perhaps matching TRBD2 (6 bases). This CDR3 comprises 14 residues. Germline CDR1 and CDR2: SSHAT and FNYEAQ (reference sequence). CDR3 sequence (DNA): TGTGCTAGCAGCTCCCGGGACTCCACCGGGGAGCTGTTTTTT. Amino acids: CASSSRDSTGELFF.

The chain employs TRBV10-2 and TRBJ2-1; TRBD2 matches at 7 bases. The CDR3 is 16 amino acids. V trimming: 6 bases; J trimming: 1 base; junction bases outside the gene matches: 9. The germline V gene has CDR1 WSHSY and CDR2 SAAADI. The CDR3 region is CASSLGARESYNEQFF. CDR3 bases: TGCGCCAGCAGCCTAGGGGCGCGGGAGTCCTACAATGAGCAGTTCTTC.

The V gene is TRBV6-1, the J gene TRBJ1-1; D unclear. The CDR3 consists of 15 residues. Germline-derived CDR1 and CDR2 are MNHNS and SASEGT. V lost 2 bases, J lost 7 bases, and 17 bases lay in between. CDR3 DNA sequence: TGTGCCAGCAGTGAACTCGGTAAGCGGCGGGGTGAAGCTTTCTTT. Translated: CASSELGKRRGEAFF.